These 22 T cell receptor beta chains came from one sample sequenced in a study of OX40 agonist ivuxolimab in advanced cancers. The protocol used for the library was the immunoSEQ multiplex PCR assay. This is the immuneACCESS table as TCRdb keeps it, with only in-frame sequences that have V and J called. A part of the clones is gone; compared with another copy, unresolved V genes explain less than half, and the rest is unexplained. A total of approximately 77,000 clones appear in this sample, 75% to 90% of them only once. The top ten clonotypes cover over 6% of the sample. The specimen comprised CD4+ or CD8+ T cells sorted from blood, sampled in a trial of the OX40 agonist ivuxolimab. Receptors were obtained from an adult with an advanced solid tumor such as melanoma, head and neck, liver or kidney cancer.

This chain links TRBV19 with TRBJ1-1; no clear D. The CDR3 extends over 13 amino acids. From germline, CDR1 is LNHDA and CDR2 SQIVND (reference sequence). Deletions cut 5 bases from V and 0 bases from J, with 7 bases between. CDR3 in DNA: TGTGCCAGTAGTTCCACCATGAACACTGAAGCTTTCTTT. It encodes CASSSTMNTEAFF.

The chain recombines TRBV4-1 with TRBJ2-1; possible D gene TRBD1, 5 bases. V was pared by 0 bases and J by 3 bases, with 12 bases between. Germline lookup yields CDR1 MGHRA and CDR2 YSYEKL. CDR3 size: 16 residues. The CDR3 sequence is CASSQDWGRDYNEQFF. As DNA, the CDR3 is TGCGCCAGCAGCCAAGATTGGGGCAGGGACTACAATGAGCAGTTCTTC.

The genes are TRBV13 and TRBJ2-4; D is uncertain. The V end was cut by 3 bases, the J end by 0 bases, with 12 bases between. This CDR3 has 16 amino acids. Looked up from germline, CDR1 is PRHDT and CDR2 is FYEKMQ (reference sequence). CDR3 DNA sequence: TGTGCCAGCAGCTTTGGCAGATCCTTAGCCAAAAACATTCAGTACTTC. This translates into CASSFGRSLAKNIQYF.

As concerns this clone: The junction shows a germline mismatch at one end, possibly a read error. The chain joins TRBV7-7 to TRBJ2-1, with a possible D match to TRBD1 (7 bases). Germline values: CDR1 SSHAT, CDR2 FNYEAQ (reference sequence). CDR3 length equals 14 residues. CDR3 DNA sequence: TGTGCTAGCAGCTTGGCGGGACAGAACAATGAGCAGTTCTTC. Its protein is CASSLAGQNNEQFF.

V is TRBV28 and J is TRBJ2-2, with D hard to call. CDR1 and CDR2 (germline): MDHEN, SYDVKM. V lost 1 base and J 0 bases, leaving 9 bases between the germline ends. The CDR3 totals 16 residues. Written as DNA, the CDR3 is TGTGCCAGCAGTTTATCGGCTAGAGCGAACACCGGGGAGCTGTTTTTT. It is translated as CASSLSARANTGELFF. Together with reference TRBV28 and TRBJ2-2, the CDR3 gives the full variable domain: DVKVTQSSRYLVKRTGEKVFLECVQDMDHENMFWYRQDPGLGLRLIYFSYDVKMKEKGDIPEGYSVSREKKERFSLILESASTNQTSMYLCASSLSARANTGELFFGEGSRLTVL.

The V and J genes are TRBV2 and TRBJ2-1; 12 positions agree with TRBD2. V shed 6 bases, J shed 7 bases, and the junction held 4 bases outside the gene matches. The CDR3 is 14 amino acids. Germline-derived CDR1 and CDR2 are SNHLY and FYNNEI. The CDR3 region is CASSSSGRANEQFF. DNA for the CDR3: TGTGCCAGCAGCTCTAGCGGGAGGGCAAATGAGCAGTTCTTC.

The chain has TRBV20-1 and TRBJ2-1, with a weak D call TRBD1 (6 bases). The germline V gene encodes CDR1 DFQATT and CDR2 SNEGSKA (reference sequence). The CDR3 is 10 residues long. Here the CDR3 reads CSLQGNEQFF. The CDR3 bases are TGCAGCTTACAGGGTAATGAGCAGTTCTTC.

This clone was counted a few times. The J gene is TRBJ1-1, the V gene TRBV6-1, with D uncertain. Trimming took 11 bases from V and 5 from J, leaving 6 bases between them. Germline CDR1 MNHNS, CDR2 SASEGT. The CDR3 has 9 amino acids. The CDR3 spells CAPWTEAFF. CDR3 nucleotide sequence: TGTGCCCCGTGGACTGAAGCTTTCTTT.

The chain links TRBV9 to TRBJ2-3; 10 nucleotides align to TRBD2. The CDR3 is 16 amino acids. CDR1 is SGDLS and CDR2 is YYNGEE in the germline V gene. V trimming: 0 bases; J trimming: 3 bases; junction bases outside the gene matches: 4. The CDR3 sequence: CASSVGSGGATDTQYF. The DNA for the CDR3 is TGTGCCAGCAGCGTAGGGAGCGGGGGGGCGACAGATACGCAGTATTTT.

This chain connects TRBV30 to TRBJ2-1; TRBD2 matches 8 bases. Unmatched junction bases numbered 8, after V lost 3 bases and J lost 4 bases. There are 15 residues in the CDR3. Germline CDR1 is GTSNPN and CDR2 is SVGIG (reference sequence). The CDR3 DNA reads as TGTGCCTGGAGGGGGGAAGCGGGAGCTTACAATGAGCAGTTCTTC. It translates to CAWRGEAGAYNEQFF.

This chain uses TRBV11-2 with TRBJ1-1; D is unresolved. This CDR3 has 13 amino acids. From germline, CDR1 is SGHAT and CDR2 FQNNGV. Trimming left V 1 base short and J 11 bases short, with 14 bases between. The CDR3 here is CASSLGRATRAFF. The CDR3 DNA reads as TGTGCCAGCAGCTTAGGGCGGGCCACAAGGGCTTTCTTT.

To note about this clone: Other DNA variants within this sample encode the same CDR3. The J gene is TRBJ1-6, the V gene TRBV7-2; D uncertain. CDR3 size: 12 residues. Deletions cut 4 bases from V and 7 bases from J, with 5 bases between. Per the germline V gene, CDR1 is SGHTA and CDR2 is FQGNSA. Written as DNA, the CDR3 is TGTGCCAGCAGCTCGTCCAATTCACCCCTCCACTTT. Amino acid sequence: CASSSSNSPLHF.

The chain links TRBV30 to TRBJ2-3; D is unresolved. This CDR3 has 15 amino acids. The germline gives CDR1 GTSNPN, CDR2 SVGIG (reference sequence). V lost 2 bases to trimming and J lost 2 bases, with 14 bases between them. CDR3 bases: TGTGCCTGGAGTAGAGTAGACACCGACACAGATACGCAGTATTTT. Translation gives CAWSRVDTDTDTQYF.

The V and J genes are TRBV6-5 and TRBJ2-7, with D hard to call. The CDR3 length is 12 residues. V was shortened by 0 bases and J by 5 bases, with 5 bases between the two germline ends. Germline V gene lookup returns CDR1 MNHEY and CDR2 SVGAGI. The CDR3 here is CASSYSGDEQYF. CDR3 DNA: TGTGCCAGCAGTTACTCAGGCGACGAGCAGTACTTC.

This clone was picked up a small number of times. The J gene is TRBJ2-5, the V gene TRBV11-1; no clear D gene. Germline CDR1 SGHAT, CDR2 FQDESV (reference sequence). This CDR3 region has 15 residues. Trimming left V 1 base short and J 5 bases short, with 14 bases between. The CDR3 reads CASSLVPAARETQYF. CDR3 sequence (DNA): TGTGCCAGCAGCTTAGTCCCGGCAGCGCGGGAGACCCAGTACTTC.

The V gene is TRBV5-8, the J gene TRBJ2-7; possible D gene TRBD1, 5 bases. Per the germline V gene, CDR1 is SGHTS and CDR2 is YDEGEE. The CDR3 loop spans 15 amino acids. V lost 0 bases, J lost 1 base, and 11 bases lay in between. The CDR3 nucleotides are TGTGCCAGCAGCTTGGACTTTGGACATTCCTACGAGCAGTACTTC. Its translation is CASSLDFGHSYEQYF.

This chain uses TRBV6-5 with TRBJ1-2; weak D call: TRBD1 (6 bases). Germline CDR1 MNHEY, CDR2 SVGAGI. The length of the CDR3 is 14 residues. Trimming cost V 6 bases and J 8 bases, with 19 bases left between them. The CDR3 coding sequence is TGTGCCAGCAGCCAGTCAGCAGGGGCCAGGGGCTACACCTTC. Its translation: CASSQSAGARGYTF.

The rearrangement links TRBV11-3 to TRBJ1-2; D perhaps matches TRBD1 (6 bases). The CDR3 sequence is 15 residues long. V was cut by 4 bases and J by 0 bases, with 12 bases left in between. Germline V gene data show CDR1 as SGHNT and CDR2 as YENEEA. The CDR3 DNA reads TGTGCCAGCAGCTCCGACAGGCGAGCTAACTATGGCTACACCTTC. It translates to CASSSDRRANYGYTF.

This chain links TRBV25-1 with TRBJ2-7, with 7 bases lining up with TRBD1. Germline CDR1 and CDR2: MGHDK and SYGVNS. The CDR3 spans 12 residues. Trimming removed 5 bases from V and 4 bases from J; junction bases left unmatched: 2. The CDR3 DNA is TGTGCCAGCAGTCGGGACAGTTACGAGCAGTACTTC. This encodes CASSRDSYEQYF.

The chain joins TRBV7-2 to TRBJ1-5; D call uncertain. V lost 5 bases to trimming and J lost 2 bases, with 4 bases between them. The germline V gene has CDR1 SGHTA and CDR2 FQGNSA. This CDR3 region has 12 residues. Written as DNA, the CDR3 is TGTGCCAGCAGCCCCGGCAATCAGCCCCAGCATTTT. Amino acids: CASSPGNQPQHF.

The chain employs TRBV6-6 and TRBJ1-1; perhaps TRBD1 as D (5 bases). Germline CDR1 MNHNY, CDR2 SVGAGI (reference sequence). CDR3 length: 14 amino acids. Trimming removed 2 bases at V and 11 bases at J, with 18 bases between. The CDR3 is CASSYLRGDLRAFF. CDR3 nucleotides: TGTGCCAGCAGTTACCTACGCGGGGACCTCCGGGCTTTCTTT.

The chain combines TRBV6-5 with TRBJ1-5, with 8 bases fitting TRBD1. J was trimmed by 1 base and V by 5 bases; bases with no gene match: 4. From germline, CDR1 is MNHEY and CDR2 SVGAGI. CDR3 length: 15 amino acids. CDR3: CASSRQGISNQPQHF. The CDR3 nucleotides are TGTGCCAGCAGTCGACAGGGGATAAGCAATCAGCCCCAGCATTTT.